In its sample, the clone carrying this T cell receptor beta chain was seen a few times. As yet, its antigen is unknown. Germline-derived CDR1 and CDR2 are MNHEY and SVGAGI. The CDR3 runs to 15 residues. V was pared by 0 bases and J by 0 bases, with 8 bases between. A library of TCRbeta sequences, prepared with unique molecular identifiers, was generated. From the PCR reads, TCRdb called clonotypes with MiXCR, one entry per CDR3 protein. This sample has about 870,000 distinct CDR3 sequences, with 15% to 20% found just once. This sample is drawn from a study of T-cell reconstitution after alpha-beta-depleted transplantation in children. The study's findings and limits: The main origin of T-cell counts and diversity one year after transplant was newly produced T cells. The origin of alpha-beta T cells about two months after transplant was reportedly several hundred expanded graft clones.

Here the sequenced sample was PBMCs, mostly from graft donor cells, taken 360 days after TCRalphabeta/CD19-depleted stem cell transplant. V and J are TRBV6-5 and TRBJ1-1; D remains unclear. The clonotype originates from a male patient younger than 18 who had a stem cell transplant for acute lymphoblastic leukemia, so the T cells may come from the graft donor. As DNA, the CDR3 is TGTGCCAGCAGTTACTCGGCAGCAATGAACACTGAAGCTTTCTTT. Protein product: CASSYSAAMNTEAFF.